This T cell receptor beta chain was retrieved from a study of T cell changes during pregnancy in multiple sclerosis. Here immunoSEQ multiplex PCR was the method, and the copy in TCRdb shows in-frame clones only, minus some. Among 60,000 or so clones, over 80% were seen once, and the ten largest hold approximately 1%. V lost 1 base, J lost 4 bases, and 7 bases stayed unmatched. The germline V gene encodes CDR1 LGHNT and CDR2 FRNRAP. The CDR3 loop spans 15 amino acids. The receptor was isolated from a female donor in good health, enrolled as a control in a pregnancy study. The V gene is TRBV12-5, the J gene TRBJ2-7; 7 bases match TRBD1. The source was peripheral blood, collected in the first trimester of pregnancy. For the CDR3, the DNA is TGTGCTAGTGGTTTGGATCCAAGACAGGGTTACGAGCAGTACTTC. Residues: CASGLDPRQGYEQYF.